This T cell receptor beta chain was profiled in a study of shared clonotypes between healthy human individuals. Study-level information: Researchers assigned three CD4 naive, three CD4 memory, two CD8 naive and one CD8 memory plate to each donor.

In regard to this clone: No antigen is known for it.

TCRdb's copy holds only in-frame clones and misses some; the assay was immunoSEQ multiplex PCR. The sample has 2 million to 2.5 million clones, less than 95% seen once. General study points: Clonotypes shared by all four donors outscored non-shared clonotypes in generation probability.

This TCR was recovered from a man aged 18 to 29 in good health. Some clones in this sample may be carry-over from other donors' samples. Specimen: naive CD4+ T cells from PBMCs. Subset in this sample: CD45RA+ positively selected.

As DNA, the CDR3 is TGTGCCAGCAGCCCGACCGGGACAGGGAGGACTGAAGCTTTCTTT. Translated, it gives CASSPTGTGRTEAFF. The V gene is TRBV9, the J gene TRBJ1-1, with 9 bases fitting TRBD1. CDR3 length: 15 residues. CDR1 is SGDLS and CDR2 is YYNGEE in the germline V gene. Unmatched junction bases numbered 9, after V lost 4 bases and J lost 5 bases.